This T cell receptor beta chain was sequenced in a study of STAT5B mutations in CD4+ large granular lymphocyte leukemia. Whole-study findings and limits: Patient CD4-sorted repertoires stayed more clonal than healthy ones after leukemic-clone removal.

With regard to this clone: Its antigen remains unknown.

Produced via immunoSEQ multiplex PCR; TCRdb's table is partial and in-frame only. The profile covers over 30,000 clones, with nearly 90% appearing a single time and around 3.5% taken by the ten largest. The CDR3 is 15 residues long. The junction had 4 bases not matched to a gene; V was cut back by 2 bases and J by 7 bases. The germline gives CDR1 MNHNY, CDR2 SVGAGI (reference sequence). This clonotype was obtained from a human donor in good health. Sequences were obtained from CD4+ T cells from blood buffy coats. The gene calls are TRBV6-6 and TRBJ1-4, with TRBD1 matching 10 bases. The CDR3 is CASSYGTGAVEKLFF. CDR3 coding DNA: TGTGCCAGCAGTTACGGGACAGGGGCGGTTGAAAAACTGTTTTTT.